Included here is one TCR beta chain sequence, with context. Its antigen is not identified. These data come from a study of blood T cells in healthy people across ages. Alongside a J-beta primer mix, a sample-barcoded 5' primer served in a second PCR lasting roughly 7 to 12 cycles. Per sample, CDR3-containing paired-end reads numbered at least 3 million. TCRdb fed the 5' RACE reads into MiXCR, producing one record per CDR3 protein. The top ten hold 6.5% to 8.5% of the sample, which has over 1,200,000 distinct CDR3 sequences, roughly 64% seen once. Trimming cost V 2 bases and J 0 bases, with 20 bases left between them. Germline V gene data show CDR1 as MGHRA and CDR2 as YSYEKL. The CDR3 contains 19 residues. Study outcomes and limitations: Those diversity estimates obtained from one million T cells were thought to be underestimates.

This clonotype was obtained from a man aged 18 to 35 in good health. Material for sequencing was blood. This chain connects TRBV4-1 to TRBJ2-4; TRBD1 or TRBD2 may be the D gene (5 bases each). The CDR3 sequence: CASSQIGTRTPIAKNIQYF. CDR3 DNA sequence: TGCGCCAGCAGCCAAATAGGGACCCGAACTCCTATAGCCAAAAACATTCAGTACTTC.